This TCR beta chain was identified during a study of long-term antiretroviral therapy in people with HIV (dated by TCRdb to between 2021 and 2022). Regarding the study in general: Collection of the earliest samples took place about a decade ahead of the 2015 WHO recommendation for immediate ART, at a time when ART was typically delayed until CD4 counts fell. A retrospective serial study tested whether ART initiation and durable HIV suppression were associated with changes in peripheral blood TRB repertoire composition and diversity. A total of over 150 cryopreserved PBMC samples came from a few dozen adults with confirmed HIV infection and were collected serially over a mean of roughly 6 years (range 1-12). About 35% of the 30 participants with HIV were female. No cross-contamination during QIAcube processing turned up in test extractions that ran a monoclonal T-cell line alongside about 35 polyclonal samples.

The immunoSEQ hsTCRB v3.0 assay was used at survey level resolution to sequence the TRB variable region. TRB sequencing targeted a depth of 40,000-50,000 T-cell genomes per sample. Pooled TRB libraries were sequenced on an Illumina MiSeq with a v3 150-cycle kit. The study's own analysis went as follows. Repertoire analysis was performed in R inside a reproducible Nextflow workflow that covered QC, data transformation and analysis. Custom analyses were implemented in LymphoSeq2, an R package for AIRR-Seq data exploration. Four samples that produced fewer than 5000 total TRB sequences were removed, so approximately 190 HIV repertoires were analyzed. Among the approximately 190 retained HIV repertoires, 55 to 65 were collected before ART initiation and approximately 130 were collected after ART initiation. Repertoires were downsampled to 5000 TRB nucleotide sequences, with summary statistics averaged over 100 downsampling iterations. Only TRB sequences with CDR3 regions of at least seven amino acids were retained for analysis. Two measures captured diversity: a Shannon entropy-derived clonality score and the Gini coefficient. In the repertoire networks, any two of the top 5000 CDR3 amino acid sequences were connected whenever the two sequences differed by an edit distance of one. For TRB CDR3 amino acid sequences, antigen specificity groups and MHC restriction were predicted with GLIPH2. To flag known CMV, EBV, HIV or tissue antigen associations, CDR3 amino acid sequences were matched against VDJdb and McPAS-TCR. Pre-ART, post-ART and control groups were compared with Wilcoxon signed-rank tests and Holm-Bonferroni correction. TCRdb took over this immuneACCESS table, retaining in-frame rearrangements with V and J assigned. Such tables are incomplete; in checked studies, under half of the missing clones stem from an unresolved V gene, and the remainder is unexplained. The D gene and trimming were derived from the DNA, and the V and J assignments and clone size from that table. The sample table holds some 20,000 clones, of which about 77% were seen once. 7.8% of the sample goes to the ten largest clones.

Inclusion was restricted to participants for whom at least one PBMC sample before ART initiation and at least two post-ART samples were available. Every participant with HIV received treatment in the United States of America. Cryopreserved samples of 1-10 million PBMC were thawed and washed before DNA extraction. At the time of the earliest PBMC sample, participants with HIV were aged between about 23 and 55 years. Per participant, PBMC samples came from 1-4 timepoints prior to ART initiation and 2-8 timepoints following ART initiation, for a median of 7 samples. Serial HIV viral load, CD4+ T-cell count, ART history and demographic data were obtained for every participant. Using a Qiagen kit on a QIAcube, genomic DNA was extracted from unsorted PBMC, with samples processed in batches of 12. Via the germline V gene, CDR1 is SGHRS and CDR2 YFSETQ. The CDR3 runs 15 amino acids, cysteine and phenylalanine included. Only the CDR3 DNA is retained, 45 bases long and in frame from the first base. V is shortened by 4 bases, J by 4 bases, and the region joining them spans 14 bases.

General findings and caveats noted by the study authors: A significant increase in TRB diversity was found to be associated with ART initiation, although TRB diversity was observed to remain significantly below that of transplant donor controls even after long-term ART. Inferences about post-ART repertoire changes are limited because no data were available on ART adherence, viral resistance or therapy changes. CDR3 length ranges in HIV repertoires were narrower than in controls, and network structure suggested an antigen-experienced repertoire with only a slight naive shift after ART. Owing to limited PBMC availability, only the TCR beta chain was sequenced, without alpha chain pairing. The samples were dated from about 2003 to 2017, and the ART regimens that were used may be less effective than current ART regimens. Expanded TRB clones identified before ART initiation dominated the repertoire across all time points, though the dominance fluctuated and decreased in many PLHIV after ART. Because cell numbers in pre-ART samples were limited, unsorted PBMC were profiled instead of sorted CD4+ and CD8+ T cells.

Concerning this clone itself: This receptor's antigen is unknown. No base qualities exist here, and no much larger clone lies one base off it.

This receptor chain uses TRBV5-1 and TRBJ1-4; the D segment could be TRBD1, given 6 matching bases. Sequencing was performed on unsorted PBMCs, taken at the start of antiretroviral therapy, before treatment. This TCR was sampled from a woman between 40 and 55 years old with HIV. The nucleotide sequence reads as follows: TGCGCCAGCAGCGGGGGCAGGGGCGGTAATGAAAAACTGTTTTTT. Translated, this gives CASSGGRGGNEKLFF.